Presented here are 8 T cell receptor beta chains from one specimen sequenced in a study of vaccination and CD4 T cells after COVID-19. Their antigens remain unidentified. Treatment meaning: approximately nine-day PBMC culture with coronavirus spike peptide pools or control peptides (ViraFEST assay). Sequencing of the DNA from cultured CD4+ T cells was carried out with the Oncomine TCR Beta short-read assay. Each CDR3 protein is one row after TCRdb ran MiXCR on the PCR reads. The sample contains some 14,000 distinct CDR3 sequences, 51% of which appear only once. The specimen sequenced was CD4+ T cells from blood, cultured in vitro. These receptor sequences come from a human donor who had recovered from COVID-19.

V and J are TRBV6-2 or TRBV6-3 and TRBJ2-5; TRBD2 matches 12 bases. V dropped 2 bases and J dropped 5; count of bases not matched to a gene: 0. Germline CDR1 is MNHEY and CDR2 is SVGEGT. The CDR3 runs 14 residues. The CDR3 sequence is CASSYTSGRETQYF. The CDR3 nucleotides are TGTGCCAGCAGTTACACTAGCGGGAGGGAGACCCAGTACTTC.

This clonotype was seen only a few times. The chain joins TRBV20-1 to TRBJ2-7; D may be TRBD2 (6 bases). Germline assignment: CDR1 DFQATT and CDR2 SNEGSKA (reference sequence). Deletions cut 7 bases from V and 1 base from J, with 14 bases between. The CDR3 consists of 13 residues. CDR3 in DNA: TGCAGTGTGTCCCCCGGACTATCCTACGAGCAGTACTTC. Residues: CSVSPGLSYEQYF.

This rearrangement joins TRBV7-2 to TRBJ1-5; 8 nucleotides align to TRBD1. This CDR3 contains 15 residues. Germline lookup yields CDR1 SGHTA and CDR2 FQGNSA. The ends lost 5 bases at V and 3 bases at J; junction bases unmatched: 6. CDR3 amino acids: CASSLGQAINQPQHF. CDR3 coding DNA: TGTGCCAGCAGCCTGGGACAGGCGATCAATCAGCCCCAGCATTTT.

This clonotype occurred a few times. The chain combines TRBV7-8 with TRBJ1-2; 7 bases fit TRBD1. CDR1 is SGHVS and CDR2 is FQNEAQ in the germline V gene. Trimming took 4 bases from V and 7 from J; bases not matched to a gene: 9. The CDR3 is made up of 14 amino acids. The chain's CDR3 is CASSSQGFGSGYTF. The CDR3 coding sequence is TGTGCCAGCAGCTCACAGGGGTTTGGCAGTGGCTACACCTTC.

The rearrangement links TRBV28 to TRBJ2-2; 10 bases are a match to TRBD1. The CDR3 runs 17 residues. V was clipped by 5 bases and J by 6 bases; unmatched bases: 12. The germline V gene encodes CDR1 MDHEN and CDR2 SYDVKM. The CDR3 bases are TGTGCCAGCAGTCGACGCCCGGGACAGGGGCCCCCCGGGGAGCTGTTTTTT. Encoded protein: CASSRRPGQGPPGELFF.

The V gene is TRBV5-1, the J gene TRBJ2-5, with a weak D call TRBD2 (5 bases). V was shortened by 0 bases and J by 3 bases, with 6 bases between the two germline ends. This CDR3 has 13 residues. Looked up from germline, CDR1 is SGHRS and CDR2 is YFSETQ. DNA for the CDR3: TGCGCCAGCAGCTTGGGACTAAAAGAGACCCAGTACTTC. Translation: CASSLGLKETQYF.

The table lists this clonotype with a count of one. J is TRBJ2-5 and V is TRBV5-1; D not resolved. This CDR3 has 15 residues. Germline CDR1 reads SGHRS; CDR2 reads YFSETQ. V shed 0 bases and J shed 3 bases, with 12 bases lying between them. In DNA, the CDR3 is TGCGCCAGCAGCTTGGTTTTAGGGATGGAAGAGACCCAGTACTTC. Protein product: CASSLVLGMEETQYF.

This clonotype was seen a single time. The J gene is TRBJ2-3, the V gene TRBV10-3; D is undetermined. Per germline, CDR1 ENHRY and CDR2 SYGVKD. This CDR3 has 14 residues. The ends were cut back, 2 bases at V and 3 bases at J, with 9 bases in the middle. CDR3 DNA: TGTGCCATCAGTGAGACAATAGGAACAGATACGCAGTATTTT. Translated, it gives CAISETIGTDTQYF.